Given below is one T cell receptor beta chain in context. This sample is part of a study of cytomegalovirus exposure and HLA in healthy donors. The primer mix had 60 Vbeta and 13 Jbeta primers. Profiled with immunoSEQ multiplex PCR; TCRdb holds only in-frame clones, not every one. The sample holds under 200,000 clones, 65% to 80% seen once. The clonotype originates from a woman in her fifties or sixties in good health and CMV-seropositive. Sequencing was performed on PBMCs.

The CDR3 nucleotides are TGTGCCAGCAGAGGGAGAGCAACTAATGAAAAACTGTTTTTT. Its protein product is CASRGRATNEKLFF. The chain combines TRBV25-1 with TRBJ1-4; D not resolved. V lost 6 bases, J lost 0 bases, and 8 bases lay in between. CDR1 MGHDK and CDR2 SYGVNS come from the germline V gene. The CDR3 has 14 amino acids.